This TCR beta chain came from a study of vaccination and CD4 T cells after COVID-19 (dated by TCRdb to 2022 to 2024). About the study as a whole: The convalescent cohort comprised six males and four females, including two Hispanic individuals, seven Caucasians, two Asians and one multiracial person. Two doses of either the Pfizer-BioNTech BNT162b2 vaccine (n=8) or the Moderna mRNA-1273 vaccine (n=2) were administered to participants. For stimulating the cultures, overlapping spike peptide pools were used, derived from SARS-CoV-2 as well as from the common cold coronaviruses HCoV-NL63, HCoV-OC43 and HCoV-229E. The spike-specific CD4+ TCR repertoire was compared before and after mRNA vaccination in approximately ten COVID-19 convalescent patients and a handful of infection-naive healthy vaccine recipients. Post-COVID blood samples from convalescent patients were collected a median of approximately 100 days after diagnosis, with a range of roughly 35 to 180 days. The time from the second vaccine dose to post-vaccine blood sampling had a median of roughly 79 days and ranged from about 13 to 250 days. As controls, cultures received a CEFX viral epitope pool (the positive control), an HIV-1 Nef peptide pool (the negative control), or no peptide at all. Overall results and qualifications from the work: The median count of SARS-CoV-2-reactive clonotypes went up from about 23 after infection to 38 after vaccination, although the change was not significant. In convalescent patients, a median about 90% of post-vaccine SARS-CoV-2-reactive clones were detected only after vaccination, and vaccine-specific priming was suggested by this finding. The number of convalescent patients in the study was relatively small, and the study did not examine early timepoints following natural infection. Nearly all vaccine-specific clones in convalescent patients (304 of 307) were mono-reactive for SARS-CoV-2 spike rather than cross-reactive with common cold coronaviruses.

Per the germline V gene, ENHRY is the CDR1 and SYGVKD is the CDR2. Trimming takes 10 bases from V and 6 bases from J, and the germline ends sit 22 bases apart. Including cysteine and phenylalanine, the CDR3 has 15 amino acids. Just the 45-base CDR3 DNA is kept, in frame starting at base 1. A note on this clonotype: No cognate antigen has been identified for it. Base qualities are not provided; no much larger clone lies one nucleotide away.

The library was prepared using PCR. At the Johns Hopkins FTIC core, DNA from the cultured CD4+ T cells underwent TCR sequencing with the Oncomine TCR Beta short-read assay. Genomic DNA was extracted from the cultured CD4+ T cells with the QIAamp micro DNA kit. Oncomine TCR Beta libraries from cultured CD4+ T cells were pooled using unique dual indexes and sequenced on an Illumina iSeq 100. On the authors' methods: Non-productive sequences were removed, and CDR3s that did not start with C, did not end with F or W, or were shorter than 7 amino acids were discarded. The MANAFEST web application identified antigen-specific clonotypes by comparing peptide-stimulated wells against reference wells and other culture wells. To be called positive, a clone needed an FDR below 0.05, an odds ratio above 5, and a productive frequency above 0.1% in at least two of three replicate wells. Cross-reactive clonotypes were defined as significantly expanded in both SARS-CoV-2 spike wells and at least one common cold coronavirus spike condition. Similarity between CDR3 sequences was evaluated in R version 3.6.1 using Levenshtein distances (stringdist) and unrooted phylogenetic trees (ape). TCRdb took the public reads, trimmed them with fastp at Q25, ran MiXCR for clone calling and kept in-frame beta chains. Each entry is one CDR3 protein sequence, shown with its most common DNA and genes. The V and J calls shown here were made by TCRdb, not taken from the authors' results. In this sample the table shows under 20,000 distinct CDR3 sequences, 78% of which occur a single time. The leading ten clones occupy approximately 16% of the sample.

The treatment or condition label of this sample denotes: roughly ten-day PBMC culture with coronavirus spike peptide pools or control peptides (ViraFEST assay). The ViraFEST assay, used in the study, expanded antigen-specific T cells with peptide pools and then identified the expanded clonotypes through TCR sequencing. Negative nucleocapsid antibody tests taken both before and after vaccination confirmed that the healthy vaccine recipients had no prior SARS-CoV-2 infection. Each well held approximately 2 million PBMCs cultured in IMDM containing roughly 5% human AB serum and approximately 10 IU/ml IL-2, with 8.5 to 10 ug/ml peptide pools added. On days 3 and 7, half of the culture medium was replaced with fresh IL-2-containing medium. After roughly 9 days of culture, CD4+ T cells were isolated by negative selection with the EasySep CD4+ T cell isolation kit. PBMCs were separated from whole blood using Ficoll-Paque Plus gradient centrifugation and then either used fresh or cryopreserved at -140C. Culture conditions were generally each tested in triplicate wells.

The clonotype originates from a human donor who received a COVID-19 vaccine. Recombination joined TRBV10-3 with TRBJ2-1; no D gene is confidently identified. The source was CD4+ T cells from blood, cultured in vitro, collected after SARS-CoV-2 vaccination. The sequenced DNA: TGTGCCACCAGCCTGCTAGGGCGCCGCGCCAATGAGCAGTTCTTC. Translated, it gives CATSLLGRRANEQFF.